The present T cell receptor beta chain was sequenced within a study of T cell changes during pregnancy in multiple sclerosis. The method was immunoSEQ multiplex PCR; TCRdb's version includes in-frame clones alone and lacks a portion of them. The sample records about 70,000 clones, about 94% being singletons. The CDR3 loop spans 15 amino acids. Trimming took 1 base from V and 5 from J; bases not matched to a gene: 8. Per germline, CDR1 SGHDT and CDR2 YYEEEE. The J gene is TRBJ2-7, the V gene TRBV5-6; TRBD2 matches 8 bases. This material consisted of peripheral blood, taken in the third trimester of pregnancy. This clonotype was obtained from a female donor with multiple sclerosis, enrolled in a pregnancy study. The CDR3 is CASSLTGGPVNEQYF. The CDR3 bases are TGTGCCAGCAGCTTGACGGGGGGGCCGGTTAACGAGCAGTACTTC.